This record concerns one T cell receptor (beta chain) sequence. Only a few counts were recorded for this clonotype. Its antigen is unknown. Base qualities are not at hand, and no much larger clone is one base apart. CDR1 DFQATT and CDR2 SNEGSKA are derived from the germline V gene (reference sequence). Its CDR3 holds 14 amino acids, cysteine through phenylalanine. The CDR3 DNA has 42 bases and is translated from base 1. Trimming takes 1 base from V and 2 bases from J, and the germline ends sit 11 bases apart. This specimen comes from a study of early T cells in non-severe SARS-CoV-2 infection (dated by TCRdb to the early 2020s). For the wider study: Because TCR sequencing relied on bulk RNA taken from unsorted whole blood, pairing of alpha and beta chains was not possible. What the study reported, not specific to this receptor: Matching against VDJdb was skewed toward anti-spike CD8 responses, likely underestimated virus-specific expansions, and missed private and CD4 specificities.

This was a case-control study nested in a cohort of healthcare workers in London, UK, who had nasopharyngeal swab PCR tests and blood samples taken every week. Healthcare workers were recruited between 23 and 31 March 2020, during the week of the UK lockdown, and were followed weekly for up to roughly 15 weeks. The library was built by means of 5' RACE. Sequencing took place on a NextSeq 500. To correct for sequencing error and PCR bias, the TCR library protocol tagged individual cDNA molecules with unique molecular identifiers. TCR alpha and beta chains were both sequenced, and the abundances of alpha and beta sequences in each sample were closely correlated with each other. As for the original processing: Decombinator V4 was used to annotate the V gene, J gene and CDR3 of the TCR sequences. TCRs were defined as expanded if a significant change between any two time points was detected under a Poisson model with p below 0.0001. TCR abundances were normalised to the total number of TCRs sequenced per sample and were expressed as counts per million. TRAV1-2 paired with TRAJ12, TRAJ20 or TRAJ33 defined MAIT TCRs, while TRAV10 paired with TRAJ18 defined iNKT TCRs. VDJdb, accessed on 1 November 2021, was searched for TCRs annotated for CMV, EBV and SARS-CoV-2, and TCRs annotated for more than one antigen were excluded. TCRdb redid the processing of the public reads, applying fastp at Q25 and MiXCR, and retained in-frame beta chains. Entries are consolidated by CDR3 protein sequence, retaining the most common genes and DNA. The V and J calls and clone size are TCRdb's, not the authors'. In all, the sample holds tens of thousands of distinct CDR3 sequences, and approximately 9.7% of those were seen once. Around 21% of the sample is held by the ten biggest clonotypes.

The chain links TRBV20-1 with TRBJ1-1, with no reliable assignment of the D segment. This receptor was identified in an adult who was a healthcare worker with PCR-confirmed SARS-CoV-2 infection or an uninfected control (not recorded which). The sample was whole blood. The bases read TGCAGTGCTAGAGTCGCCGGGCTAAACACTGAAGCTTTCTTT. This translates into CSARVAGLNTEAFF.